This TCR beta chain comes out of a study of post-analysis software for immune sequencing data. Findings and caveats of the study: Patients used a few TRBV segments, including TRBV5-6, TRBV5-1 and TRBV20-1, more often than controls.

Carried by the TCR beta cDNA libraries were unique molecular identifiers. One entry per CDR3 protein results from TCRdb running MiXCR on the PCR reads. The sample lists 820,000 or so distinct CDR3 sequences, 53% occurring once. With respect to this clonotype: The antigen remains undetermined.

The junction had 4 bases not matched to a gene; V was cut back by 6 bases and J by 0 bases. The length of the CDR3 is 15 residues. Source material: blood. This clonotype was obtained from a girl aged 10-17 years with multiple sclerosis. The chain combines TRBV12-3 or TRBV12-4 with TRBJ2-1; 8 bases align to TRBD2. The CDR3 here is CASRQRGGSYNEQFF. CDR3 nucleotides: TGTGCCAGCAGGCAACGGGGGGGCTCCTACAATGAGCAGTTCTTC.